Shown below are 8 T cell receptor beta chains from a single sample sequenced in a study of tumor and adjacent non-tumor tissue in lung cancer. The template was RNA from unsorted bulk tissue. Distant lung tissue was collected more than 3 cm away from the tumor edge. A modified ARM-PCR protocol with three rounds of nested PCR amplified TCRbeta. Each CDR3 protein is one row after TCRdb ran MiXCR on the multiplex PCR reads. The table has some 100,000 distinct CDR3 sequences, 62% seen once; the top ten hold under 20%. The sample taken for sequencing was distant non-tumor lung tissue. These TCRs come from a man aged 60 to 69 with non-small cell lung cancer.

This clonotype was seen a few times. A read error may be the cause here, since a much bigger clone is one base away. This rearrangement joins TRBV20-1 to TRBJ2-6, with 8 bases aligning to TRBD1. This CDR3 spans 14 amino acids. CDR1 and CDR2 (germline): DFQATT, SNEGSKA (reference sequence). CDR3 DNA: TGCAATGCGAGACAGGGGACCGGGGCCAACGTCCTGACTTTC. It is translated as CNARQGTGANVLTF.

This clonotype was seen a handful of times. Without the conserved terminal phenylalanine or tryptophan, this CDR3 likely stems from a read error. The DNA is omitted, as the CDR3 cannot be located on it reliably, and the CDR3 follows TCRdb's listing. The chain carries TRBV6-1 and TRBJ2-3; the table's D call of TRBD1 was not tested on the DNA. The CDR3 is made up of 15 amino acids, end residues included. Germline CDR1 and CDR2: MNHNS and SASEGT. The CDR3: CASSEDSRPTDTQYL.

This clonotype has a count of ten or more. V gene TRBV29-1 combines with J gene TRBJ1-4; no clear D. The CDR3 covers 14 residues. Germline V gives CDR1 SQVTM, CDR2 ANQGSEA. Trimming shortened V by 4 bases and J by 8 bases, and 17 bases separated the two germline ends. The CDR3 DNA reads as TGCAGCGTTGCCTCGAGCGGTTGGGCGGAAAAACTGTTTTTT. This encodes CSVASSGWAEKLFF.

The J gene is TRBJ1-1, the V gene TRBV27; TRBD1 might be the D (5 bases). This CDR3 is built from 14 residues. V was trimmed by 6 bases and J by 7 bases, leaving 18 bases between them. Per germline, CDR1 MNHEY and CDR2 SMNVEV (reference sequence). The CDR3 loop is CASRPQDLRGEAFF. The CDR3 DNA sequence: TGTGCCAGCAGACCACAGGACCTCCGTGGTGAAGCTTTCTTT.

This clonotype has a count of ten or more. This sequence joins TRBV20-1 and TRBJ2-1; unclear D gene. The V gene's germline CDR1 is DFQATT and CDR2 SNEGSKA (reference sequence). V lost 6 bases to trimming and J lost 3 bases, with 18 bases between them. This CDR3 region has 15 residues. DNA of the CDR3: TGCAGTGCGGCCCCGCTTGGTCGGGTCTACAATGAGCAGTTCTTC. Its protein product is CSAAPLGRVYNEQFF.

This clonotype has more than one count but fewer than ten. The CDR3 reads CAGSRTGRYGYTF. CDR3 nucleotides: TGTGCCGGCTCTAGGACAGGGCGGTATGGCTACACCTTC. The rearrangement uses TRBV6-1 and TRBJ1-2, with 8 bases lining up with TRBD1. V trimming: 11 bases; J trimming: 5 bases; junction bases outside the gene matches: 10. Per the germline V gene, CDR1 is MNHNS and CDR2 is SASEGT. CDR3 size: 13 residues.

The V gene is TRBV29-1, the J gene TRBJ2-7; 9 positions agree with TRBD2. Trimming at V came to 8 bases and at J to 3 bases, leaving 8 bases not matched to a gene. The CDR3 totals 13 residues. Germline-derived CDR1 and CDR2 are SQVTM and ANQGSEA. The CDR3 sequence is CSIRASGVYEQYF. CDR3 bases: TGCAGCATTCGGGCTAGCGGGGTCTACGAGCAGTACTTC.

V gene TRBV7-3 combines with J gene TRBJ2-3, with a tentative D call TRBD2 (5 bases). The germline V gene encodes CDR1 SGHTA and CDR2 FQGTGA. V was clipped by 8 bases and J by 0 bases, with 6 bases between them. This CDR3 has 12 residues. The CDR3 DNA is TGTGCCAGCGGGGAGAGCACAGATACGCAGTATTTT. Translating it yields CASGESTDTQYF.